One T cell receptor beta chain is described in this entry. Looked up from germline, CDR1 is ENHRY and CDR2 is SYGVKD. V dropped 4 bases and J dropped 2; count of bases not matched to a gene: 10. The CDR3 contains 17 residues. This sample was taken from a study of T cells in Graves' hyperthyroidism and ophthalmopathy. TCR beta CDR3 region amplification was performed from RNA transcripts. With the HTBI primer set, the TCR CDR3 went through a first round of RT-PCR. In TCRdb, the multiplex PCR reads were re-called with MiXCR into one record per CDR3 protein. Here the sample spans 500,000 to 600,000 distinct CDR3 sequences, 15% to 20% being singletons.

This TCR was recovered from a man aged 40-49 years with Graves' ophthalmopathy. This chain joins TRBV10-3 and TRBJ1-5; 8 nucleotides match TRBD1. Sequencing was carried out using blood. CDR3 nucleotides: TGTGCCATCAGTGGTTCAGGGGGCCCTTGGGGCAATCAGCCCCAGCATTTT. Protein sequence: CAISGSGGPWGNQPQHF.